These 24 T cell receptor beta chains were all obtained from the same sample, sequenced in a study of T cells in Graves' hyperthyroidism and ophthalmopathy. It was RNA transcripts that yielded the amplified TCR beta CDR3 regions. Initially, a first-round RT-PCR of the TCR CDR3 employed the HTBI primer set. TCRdb analysed the multiplex PCR reads with MiXCR anew, one entry per CDR3 protein. The profile covers roughly 560,000 distinct CDR3 sequences, with roughly 14% appearing a single time and 4% to 5.5% taken by the ten largest. The sample consisted of blood. These receptor sequences come from a woman in her 40s with Graves' ophthalmopathy.

This clonotype was observed many times. This chain uses TRBV15 with TRBJ1-2; no definite D call. V gave up 3 bases and J gave up 5 bases, with 10 bases separating them. Germline V gives CDR1 LNHNV, CDR2 YYDKDF (reference sequence). The length of the CDR3 is 13 residues. Here the CDR3 reads CATSSRTSYGYTF. In DNA, the CDR3 is TGTGCCACCAGCAGTCGGACGAGTTATGGCTACACCTTC.

In its sample, this clonotype was seen many times. The chain carries TRBV20-1 and TRBJ2-7; D unresolved. With 3 bases removed from V and 1 base from J, the gap between germline ends came to 7 bases. The germline V gene has CDR1 DFQATT and CDR2 SNEGSKA (reference sequence). The CDR3 totals 12 residues. The CDR3 loop reads CSASFLSYEQYF. In nucleotides, the CDR3 is TGCAGTGCTAGTTTTCTGTCCTACGAGCAGTACTTC.

This clonotype was seen repeatedly, ten times or more. The chain recombines TRBV5-1 with TRBJ2-5; 8 nucleotides line up with TRBD2. J was trimmed by 3 bases and V by 0 bases; bases with no gene match: 7. The CDR3 is made up of 16 amino acids. Germline CDR1 is SGHRS and CDR2 is YFSETQ. CDR3 in amino acids: CASSLDPGGPEETQYF. DNA for the CDR3: TGCGCCAGCAGCTTGGATCCGGGAGGGCCGGAAGAGACCCAGTACTTC.

The sample holds many counts of this clonotype. The chain has TRBV19 and TRBJ2-7; TRBD1 matches 11 bases. CDR3 length equals 15 residues. The V segment lost 5 bases and the J segment 4 bases; nucleotides outside the gene matches: 7. Looked up from germline, CDR1 is LNHDA and CDR2 is SQIVND (reference sequence). The CDR3 DNA follows: TGTGCCAGTAGTGCGGGGACAGGGGGGAGTTACGAGCAGTACTTC. It codes for CASSAGTGGSYEQYF. Full variable domain (missing parts from reference TRBV19 and TRBJ2-7): DGGITQSPKYLFRKEGQNVTLSCEQNLNHDAMYWYRQDPGQGLRLIYYSQIVNDFQKGDIAEGYSVSREKKESFPLTVTSAQKNPTAFYLCASSAGTGGSYEQYFGPGTRLTVT.

At least ten counts were recorded for this clonotype. This rearrangement joins TRBV6-2 or TRBV6-3 to TRBJ2-6; 7 bases are shared with TRBD1. The CDR3 is 18 residues long. V shed 0 bases, J shed 0 bases, and the junction held 5 bases outside the gene matches. Germline V gene sequence: CDR1 MNHEY, CDR2 SVGEGT. The CDR3 is CASSYSGQVGSGANVLTF. DNA for the CDR3: TGTGCCAGCAGTTACTCTGGACAGGTCGGCTCTGGGGCCAACGTCCTGACTTTC.

This clonotype was seen repeatedly, ten times or more. The chain joins TRBV7-2 to TRBJ2-7; 7 positions match TRBD1. Germline CDR1 reads SGHTA; CDR2 reads FQGNSA. The CDR3 length is 13 residues. The trim removed 1 base at V and 6 bases at J, leaving 3 bases unmatched. CDR3 in amino acids: CASSLGGQTEQYF. CDR3 in DNA: TGTGCCAGCAGCTTAGGGGGACAGACCGAGCAGTACTTC. Looking up the rest from reference TRBV7-2 and TRBJ2-7 gives the full variable domain: GAGVSQSPSNKVTEKGKDVELRCDPISGHTALYWYRQSLGQGLEFLIYFQGNSAPDKSGLPSDRFSAERTGGSVSTLTIQRTQQEDSAVYLCASSLGGQTEQYFGPGTRLTVT.

This clonotype was recorded many times. This chain connects TRBV20-1 to TRBJ1-1; D gene ambiguous. V dropped 5 bases and J dropped 0 bases, with 7 bases sitting between them. The CDR3 consists of 12 residues. Germline V lookup: CDR1 DFQATT, CDR2 SNEGSKA (reference sequence). CDR3 sequence (DNA): TGCAGTGCTTCTTCGGTGAACACTGAAGCTTTCTTT. Translation gives CSASSVNTEAFF.

The chain uses TRBV29-1 and TRBJ2-5; 10 nucleotides align to TRBD1. Germline CDR1 is SQVTM and CDR2 is ANQGSEA. J gave up 1 base and V 6 bases, and 8 bases lay outside the gene matches. The CDR3 totals 15 residues. In nucleotides, the CDR3 is TGCAGCGTCTCATTGACAGGGGGCCTCCAAGAGACCCAGTACTTC. Its protein product is CSVSLTGGLQETQYF.

This clonotype was picked up a small number of times. A much bigger clone sits one base away, suggesting this may be a read error. The chain employs TRBV6-1 and TRBJ1-3, with D tentatively TRBD1 (5 bases). The CDR3 spans 16 residues. The germline V gene has CDR1 MNHNS and CDR2 SASEGT. The CDR3 coding sequence is TGTGCCAGCAGGGCCTGGGACGGCAGCTCTGGAAACACCGTATATTTT. Amino acids: CASRAWDGSSGNTVYF.

The chain recombines TRBV10-3 with TRBJ1-2, with D uncertain. The germline V gene has CDR1 ENHRY and CDR2 SYGVKD. The CDR3 spans 16 residues. The germline V and J ends were trimmed by 6 bases and 2 bases, with 19 bases remaining between them. CDR3 residues: CAISSDTGGVNYGYTF. CDR3 nucleotides: TGTGCCATCAGCTCTGACACTGGCGGGGTGAACTATGGCTACACCTTC.

In DNA form, the CDR3 reads TGTGCCAGCAGTGTGGAAGGGGGCAACGTTTACGAGCAGTACTTC. It encodes CASSVEGGNVYEQYF. The J gene is TRBJ2-7, the V gene TRBV2; 7 positions match TRBD1. CDR3 length: 15 residues. CDR1 SNHLY and CDR2 FYNNEI come from the germline V gene. J lost 4 bases, V lost 4 bases, and 10 bases had no gene match.

This clonotype was found many times. CDR3 in amino acids: CASSLRTRRGAFF. The CDR3 DNA reads as TGTGCCAGCAGTCTCCGGACTCGACGGGGCGCTTTCTTT. The gene calls are TRBV12-3 or TRBV12-4 and TRBJ1-1; D may be TRBD1 (5 bases). Deletions cut 5 bases from V and 11 bases from J, with 18 bases between. The CDR3 runs to 13 residues.

Many counts were recorded for this clonotype. The chain employs TRBV7-3 and TRBJ2-1, with TRBD2 matching 7 bases. CDR3 size: 15 residues. CDR1 and CDR2 (germline): SGHTA, FQGTGA. Germline trimming cut 10 bases from V and 9 bases from J; bases unmatched to any gene: 18. Here the CDR3 DNA reads TGTGCCAAGAGTCGCCTAGCGGCCCCCCGAGGTGAGCAGTTCTTC. Protein sequence: CAKSRLAAPRGEQFF. Together with reference TRBV7-3 and TRBJ2-1, the CDR3 gives the full variable domain: GAGVSQTPSNKVTEKGKYVELRCDPISGHTALYWYRQSLGQGPEFLIYFQGTGAADDSGLPNDRFFAVRPEGSVSTLKIQRTERGDSAVYLCAKSRLAAPRGEQFFGPGTRLTVL.

This clonotype came up many times. J is TRBJ2-7 and V is TRBV25-1, with TRBD1 matching 9 bases. Looked up from germline, CDR1 is MGHDK and CDR2 is SYGVNS. The V and J ends lost 1 base and 3 bases, in that order; junction bases with no gene match: 4. This CDR3 comprises 15 residues. The CDR3 loop reads CASSESWTGDYEQYF. The CDR3, as DNA: TGTGCCAGCAGTGAATCATGGACAGGGGACTACGAGCAGTACTTC.

A few counts support this clonotype. V gene TRBV28 combines with J gene TRBJ1-6, with D perhaps matching TRBD1 (5 bases). Germline V gene data show CDR1 as MDHEN and CDR2 as SYDVKM. The CDR3 is 16 amino acids. Trimming removed 5 bases at V and 9 bases at J, with 20 bases between. The CDR3 here is CASSPDPGTLGSPLHF. The CDR3 DNA reads as TGTGCCAGCAGTCCTGACCCCGGGACCCTGGGTTCACCCCTCCACTTT.

The sample holds many counts of this clonotype. The chain uses TRBV6-1 and TRBJ1-2, with D possibly TRBD1 on 5 matching bases. The length of the CDR3 is 12 residues. Germline V lookup: CDR1 MNHNS, CDR2 SASEGT. V gave up 3 bases and J gave up 8 bases, with 10 bases separating them. For the CDR3, the DNA is TGTGCCAGCAGTGATCCAGGGACGGGCTACACCTTC. It specifies CASSDPGTGYTF.

This clonotype appeared many times. The V and J genes are TRBV6-2 or TRBV6-3 and TRBJ2-7, with a weak D call TRBD2 (6 bases). Germline lookup yields CDR1 MNHEY and CDR2 SVGEGT. Trimming left V 6 bases short and J 0 bases short, with 15 bases between. CDR3 length: 15 residues. DNA of the CDR3: TGTGCCAGCAGGTTACAACCTAGCGTCTCCTACGAGCAGTACTTC. Translating it yields CASRLQPSVSYEQYF.

In this sample, this clonotype turned up many times. This chain connects TRBV12-3 or TRBV12-4 to TRBJ1-5; D remains ambiguous. This CDR3 is 12 amino acids long. V was clipped by 6 bases and J by 5 bases, with 8 bases between them. CDR3 protein: CASRLRDQPQHF. The CDR3 DNA reads as TGTGCCAGCAGATTAAGGGATCAGCCCCAGCATTTT.

The sample holds many counts of this clonotype. The rearrangement joins TRBV7-8 to TRBJ2-6; D uncertain. The CDR3 is made up of 16 amino acids. V gave up 5 bases and J gave up 1 base, with 12 bases separating them. In germline, CDR1 is SGHVS, CDR2 FQNEAQ. This chain's CDR3 is CASSPPVRSGANVLTF. CDR3 in DNA: TGTGCCAGCAGCCCTCCTGTCCGGTCTGGGGCCAACGTCCTGACTTTC.

The sample holds many counts of this clonotype. The CDR3 loop reads CASSHPTNMNTEAFF. The CDR3 bases are TGTGCCAGCAGTCACCCGACTAACATGAACACTGAAGCTTTCTTT. This chain connects TRBV12-3 or TRBV12-4 to TRBJ1-1; no clear D. The V end was cut by 5 bases, the J end by 0 bases, with 13 bases between. The CDR3 is 15 amino acids.

This clonotype has only a few counts. The chain joins TRBV6-2 or TRBV6-3 to TRBJ1-6, with D possibly TRBD1 on 5 matching bases. This CDR3 spans 16 amino acids. V lost 4 bases and J 8 bases, leaving 18 bases between the germline ends. Germline assignment: CDR1 MNHEY and CDR2 SVGEGT. The CDR3 nucleotides are TGTGCCAGCAGTTCAGCCCTCCGGGCGGGGGATTCACCCCTCCACTTT. Amino acid sequence: CASSSALRAGDSPLHF.

This clonotype has at least ten counts. This chain uses TRBV28 with TRBJ2-5, with D uncertain. Germline loops: CDR1 MDHEN, CDR2 SYDVKM. CDR3 length: 14 amino acids. V dropped 1 base and J dropped 4 bases, with 10 bases sitting between them. The CDR3: CASSLSVGVETQYF. In nucleotides, the CDR3 is TGTGCCAGCAGTTTATCAGTAGGCGTAGAGACCCAGTACTTC.

This clonotype was counted at least ten times. J is TRBJ2-7 and V is TRBV6-2 or TRBV6-3, with D perhaps TRBD2 (6 bases). The CDR3 runs 14 residues. Germline V gives CDR1 MNHEY, CDR2 SVGEGT. Trimming removed 7 bases at V and 3 bases at J, with 16 bases between. CDR3 nucleotide sequence: TGTGCCAGCACTGGGCGGGATCTTATCTACGAGCAGTACTTC. Its translation: CASTGRDLIYEQYF.

This clonotype was observed many times. The chain is built from TRBV6-1 and TRBJ1-2; D gene ambiguous. The CDR3 covers 12 residues. The germline gives CDR1 MNHNS, CDR2 SASEGT. Between the trimmed V and J ends, which lost 8 bases and 6 bases, there was a span of 13 bases. The CDR3 coding sequence is TGTGCCAGCCGGATCCCACCACATGGCTACACCTTC. It encodes CASRIPPHGYTF.